This TCR beta chain was profiled in a study of identical twins. TCRdb itself ran the 5' RACE reads through MiXCR, one entry per CDR3 protein. The data contain 690,000 or so distinct CDR3 sequences, roughly 6% of them seen just once; the ten biggest clones take up approximately 1.6%. This clonotype was observed a handful of times. What it recognizes is unknown. Healthy Caucasians supplied all donations. Study outcomes and limitations: Zero-insertion analyses might be partly confounded by invariant T cells like MAIT and iNKT. Among out-of-frame alpha sequences shared by twins, low generation probability occurred in excess. Rather than following the same donors, the conclusions depended on cross-sectional statistical analysis.

The clonotype was recovered from a young man in good health. Source material: naive T cells sorted from blood.

CDR3 in amino acids: CASSQWERENYEQYF. The CDR3 coding sequence is TGCGCCAGCAGCCAGTGGGAGCGGGAGAATTACGAGCAGTACTTC. J is TRBJ2-7 and V is TRBV4-3, with 8 bases aligning to TRBD2. This CDR3 contains 15 residues. V lost 3 bases and J lost 4; bases outside the gene matches: 8. Germline CDR1 LGHNA, CDR2 YSLEER.